One and the same sample provided the 13 T cell receptor beta chains below, sequenced in a study of blood T cell repertoires in COVID-19. Clones were read by immunoSEQ multiplex PCR, and TCRdb kept only the in-frame ones, dropping some. The table includes more than 300,000 clones, around nine tenths detected once. Sequenced sample: peripheral blood. These receptors came from a woman in her 70s with COVID-19, enrolled during active disease.

V usage is TRBV5-1 and J usage is TRBJ2-7; 7 nucleotides match TRBD1. The J segment lost 0 bases and the V segment lost 3 bases, leaving 3 bases of the junction unmatched. The CDR3 is 14 amino acids. Germline CDR1 is SGHRS and CDR2 is YFSETQ. CDR3 coding DNA: TGCGCCAGCAGCTCGACAGGGATCTCCTACGAGCAGTACTTC. Its translation: CASSSTGISYEQYF. The whole variable domain, filled in from reference TRBV5-1 and TRBJ2-7, reads KAGVTQTPRYLIKTRGQQVTLSCSPISGHRSVSWYQQTPGQGLQFLFEYFSETQRNKGNFPGRFSGRQFSNSRSEMNVSTLELGDSALYLCASSSTGISYEQYFGPGTRLTVT.

This chain joins TRBV9 and TRBJ2-5, with TRBD2 matching 9 bases. V shed 4 bases, J shed 8 bases, and the junction held 12 bases outside the gene matches. Germline CDR1 is SGDLS and CDR2 is YYNGEE. The CDR3 loop spans 15 amino acids. CDR3 sequence: CASSPSQAGGATQYF. DNA for the CDR3: TGTGCCAGCAGCCCCTCACAGGCGGGGGGGGCAACCCAGTACTTC.

The chain uses TRBV29-1 and TRBJ1-2, with 10 bases that match TRBD1. Germline values: CDR1 SQVTM, CDR2 ANQGSEA. V trimming: 8 bases; J trimming: 4 bases; junction bases outside the gene matches: 16. This CDR3 is built from 16 residues. DNA of the CDR3: TGCAGCTCAACCCCCCCCGGGACAGGGGAGATCTATGGCTACACCTTC. Translating gives CSSTPPGTGEIYGYTF.

V and J are TRBV5-4 and TRBJ2-2; 7 bases map to TRBD1. After removal of 5 bases from V and 10 bases from J, the junction contained 14 bases not matched to a gene. The CDR3 is made up of 15 amino acids. CDR1 SGHNT and CDR2 YYREEE come from the germline V gene (reference sequence). CDR3 coding DNA: TGTGCCAGCAGGGCCGGGACAGCCACCGGTTTGGAGCTGTTTTTT. It translates to CASRAGTATGLELFF.

The chain joins TRBV7-6 to TRBJ2-5; 9 positions match TRBD2. The V and J ends lost 5 bases and 3 bases, in that order; junction bases with no gene match: 1. The CDR3 loop spans 13 amino acids. Looked up from germline, CDR1 is SGHVS and CDR2 is FNYEAQ. For the CDR3, the DNA is TGTGCCAGCAGCCGGACTAGCGAAGAGACCCAGTACTTC. It yields the protein CASSRTSEETQYF.

This chain connects TRBV4-3 to TRBJ2-7; a weak D match, TRBD1 (6 bases). V shed 0 bases and J shed 4 bases, with 16 bases lying between them. The germline CDR1 and CDR2 sequences are LGHNA and YSLEER. The CDR3 has 16 residues. The CDR3 loop is CASSQEYSGVTYEQYF. CDR3 sequence (DNA): TGCGCCAGCAGCCAAGAGTACTCAGGGGTTACATACGAGCAGTACTTC.

The J gene is TRBJ1-2, the V gene TRBV7-8, with TRBD1 matching 7 bases. The germline V gene has CDR1 SGHVS and CDR2 FQNEAQ. The CDR3 is 14 residues long. The V segment lost 8 bases and the J segment 4 bases; nucleotides outside the gene matches: 10. In DNA, the CDR3 is TGTGCCAGCGGTGACAGGGAGGTTGGCTATGGCTACACCTTC. This translates into CASGDREVGYGYTF.

The CDR3 spells CASIIRETENSPLHF. CDR3 sequence (DNA): TGTGCCAGCATAATCCGGGAGACAGAAAATTCACCCCTCCACTTT. The chain carries TRBV6-5 and TRBJ1-6, with D perhaps matching TRBD1 (5 bases). The CDR3 sequence is 15 residues long. The V end was cut by 7 bases, the J end by 7 bases, with 17 bases between. The germline V gene has CDR1 MNHEY and CDR2 SVGAGI.

The chain recombines TRBV27 with TRBJ1-2; a possible D gene is TRBD1 (6 bases). Trimming removed 7 bases at V and 7 bases at J, with 10 bases between. The length of the CDR3 is 11 residues. Germline CDR1 and CDR2: MNHEY and SMNVEV (reference sequence). CDR3 protein: CASKPRGGYTF. The CDR3 DNA sequence: TGTGCCAGCAAACCCAGGGGTGGCTACACCTTC.

This chain links TRBV6-6 with TRBJ2-7, with D possibly TRBD2 on 6 matching bases. The V and J ends lost 8 bases and 1 base respectively, with 15 bases between them. CDR3 length equals 14 residues. CDR1 and CDR2 from the germline V gene are MNHNY and SVGAGI (reference sequence). As DNA, the CDR3 is TGTGCCAGCCGCGGGGTTTCTATATCCTACGAGCAGTACTTC. It translates to CASRGVSISYEQYF.

This clone occurred a few times. V usage is TRBV14 and J usage is TRBJ2-3; possibly TRBD1 for D (6 bases). V lost 0 bases to trimming and J lost 3 bases, with 19 bases between them. Looked up from germline, CDR1 is SGHDN and CDR2 is FVKESK. The CDR3 covers 18 residues. The CDR3 loop is CASSQEGLDRLKTDTQYF. CDR3 DNA: TGTGCCAGCAGCCAAGAGGGGCTAGACAGGTTGAAGACAGATACGCAGTATTTT.

V is TRBV2 and J is TRBJ1-3, with a possible D match to TRBD1 (6 bases). The CDR3 spans 16 residues. Per the germline V gene, CDR1 is SNHLY and CDR2 is FYNNEI. Between the trimmed V and J ends, which lost 5 bases and 0 bases, there was a span of 14 bases. The CDR3 coding sequence is TGTGCCAGCAGTTCAGGGGATATTCACTCTGGAAACACCATATATTTT. Protein product: CASSSGDIHSGNTIYF.

The chain is built from TRBV11-1 and TRBJ1-2; D uncertain. V lost 1 base, J lost 8 bases, and 20 bases lay in between. From germline, CDR1 is SGHAT and CDR2 FQDESV (reference sequence). CDR3 size: 16 residues. The CDR3 nucleotides read TGTGCCAGCAGCTTAGAACCCCTGGCGGCTGAAGGCGGCTACACCTTC. This codes for CASSLEPLAAEGGYTF.